The T cell receptor beta chain under discussion was sequenced for a study of blood T cells in healthy people across ages. The CDR3 is 16 amino acids. The germline CDR1 and CDR2 sequences are KGHDR and SFDVKD. The J segment lost 5 bases and the V segment lost 2 bases, leaving 10 bases of the junction unmatched. The authors ran a second PCR of roughly 6 to 12 cycles using a sample-barcoded 5' primer and a J-beta primer mix. Each cDNA was tagged by a template-switch adaptor containing 12 random nucleotides. TCRdb recomputed calls from the 5' RACE reads with MiXCR, one row per CDR3 protein. The table shows about 1.4 million distinct CDR3 sequences, with roughly 60% occurring only once.

Sequencing was performed on blood. The TCR was taken from a man between 18 and 35 years old in good health. The chain employs TRBV24-1 and TRBJ2-5, with 7 bases fitting TRBD1. CDR3 protein: CATSDSRTGRSETQYF. The CDR3 DNA reads as TGTGCCACCAGTGATTCCCGGACAGGAAGGAGTGAGACCCAGTACTTC.